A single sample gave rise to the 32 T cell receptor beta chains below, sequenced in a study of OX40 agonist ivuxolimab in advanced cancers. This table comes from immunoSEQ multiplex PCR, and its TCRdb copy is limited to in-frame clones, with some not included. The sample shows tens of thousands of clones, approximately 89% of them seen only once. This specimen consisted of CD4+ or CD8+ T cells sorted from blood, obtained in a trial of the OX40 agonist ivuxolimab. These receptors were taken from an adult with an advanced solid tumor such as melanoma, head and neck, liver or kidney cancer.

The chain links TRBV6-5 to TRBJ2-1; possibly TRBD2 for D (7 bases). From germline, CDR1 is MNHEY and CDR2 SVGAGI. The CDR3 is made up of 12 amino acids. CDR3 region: CATSGGWDEQFF. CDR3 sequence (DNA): TGTGCAACCTCGGGGGGCTGGGATGAGCAGTTCTTC.

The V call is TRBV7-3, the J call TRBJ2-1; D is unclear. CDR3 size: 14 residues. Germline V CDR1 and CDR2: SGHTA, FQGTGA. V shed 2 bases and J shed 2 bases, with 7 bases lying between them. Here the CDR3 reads CASSLDGTYNEQFF. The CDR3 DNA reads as TGTGCCAGCAGCTTAGACGGAACCTACAATGAGCAGTTCTTC.

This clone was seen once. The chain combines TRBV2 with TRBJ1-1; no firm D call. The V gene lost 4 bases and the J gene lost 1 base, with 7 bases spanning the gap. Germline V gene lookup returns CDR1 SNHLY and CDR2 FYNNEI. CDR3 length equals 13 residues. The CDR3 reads CASSAPANTEAFF. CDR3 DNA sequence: TGTGCCAGCAGTGCGCCAGCGAACACTGAAGCTTTCTTT.

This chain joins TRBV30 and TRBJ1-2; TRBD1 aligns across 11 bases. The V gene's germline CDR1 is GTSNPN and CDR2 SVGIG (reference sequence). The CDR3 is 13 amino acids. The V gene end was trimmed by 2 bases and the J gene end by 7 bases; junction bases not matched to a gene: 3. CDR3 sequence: CAWSRTGGGGYTF. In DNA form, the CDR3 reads TGTGCCTGGAGTCGGACAGGGGGCGGTGGCTACACCTTC. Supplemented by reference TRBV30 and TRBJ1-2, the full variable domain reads SQTIHQWPATLVQPVGSPLSLECTVEGTSNPNLYWYRQAAGRGLQLLFYSVGIGQISSEVPQNLSASRPQDRQFILSSKKLLLSDSGFYLCAWSRTGGGGYTFGSGTRLTVV.

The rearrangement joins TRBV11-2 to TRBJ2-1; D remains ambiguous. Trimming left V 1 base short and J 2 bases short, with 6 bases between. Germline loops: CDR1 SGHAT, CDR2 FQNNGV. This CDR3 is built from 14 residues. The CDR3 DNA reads TGTGCCAGCAGCTTAGGTCCAACCTACAATGAGCAGTTCTTC. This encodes CASSLGPTYNEQFF.

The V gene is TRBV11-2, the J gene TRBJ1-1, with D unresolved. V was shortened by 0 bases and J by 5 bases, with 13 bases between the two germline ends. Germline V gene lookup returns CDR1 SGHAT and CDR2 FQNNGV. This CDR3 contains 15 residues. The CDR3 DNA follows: TGTGCCAGCAGCTTAGATCAAAGGCGAGGTACTGAAGCTTTCTTT. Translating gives CASSLDQRRGTEAFF.

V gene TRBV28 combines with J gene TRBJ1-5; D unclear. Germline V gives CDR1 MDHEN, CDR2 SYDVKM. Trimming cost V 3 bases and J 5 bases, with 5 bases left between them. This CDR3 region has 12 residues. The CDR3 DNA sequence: TGTGCCAGCAGTTTGGCCCATCAGCCCCAGCATTTT. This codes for CASSLAHQPQHF.

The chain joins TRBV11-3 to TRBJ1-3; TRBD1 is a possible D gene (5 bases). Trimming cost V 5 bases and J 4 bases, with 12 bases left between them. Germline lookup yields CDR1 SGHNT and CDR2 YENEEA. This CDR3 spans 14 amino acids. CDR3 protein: CASSLGLLGNTIYF. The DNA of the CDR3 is TGTGCCAGCAGCCTGGGACTACTCGGAAACACCATATATTTT.

CDR3 loop: CASSLDPDTQYF. CDR3 DNA: TGCGCCAGCAGCTTGGATCCAGATACGCAGTATTTT. This chain uses TRBV5-1 with TRBJ2-3; no firm D call. The V gene's germline CDR1 is SGHRS and CDR2 YFSETQ. Between the trimmed V and J ends, which lost 0 bases and 4 bases, there was a span of 3 bases. The CDR3 covers 12 residues.

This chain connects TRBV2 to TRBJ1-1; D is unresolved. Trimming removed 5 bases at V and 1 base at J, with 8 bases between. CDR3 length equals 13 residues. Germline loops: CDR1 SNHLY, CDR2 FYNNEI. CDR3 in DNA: TGTGCCAGCAGTTATACCGGGAACACTGAAGCTTTCTTT. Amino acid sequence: CASSYTGNTEAFF. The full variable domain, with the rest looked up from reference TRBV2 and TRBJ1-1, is EPEVTQTPSHQVTQMGQEVILRCVPISNHLYFYWYRQILGQKVEFLVSFYNNEISEKSEIFDDQFSVERPDGSNFTLKIRSTKLEDSAMYFCASSYTGNTEAFFGQGTRLTVV.

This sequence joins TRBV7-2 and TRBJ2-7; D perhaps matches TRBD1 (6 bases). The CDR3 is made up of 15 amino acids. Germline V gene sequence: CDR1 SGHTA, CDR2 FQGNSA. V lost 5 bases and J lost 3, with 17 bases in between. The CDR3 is CASSPSTGPYYEQYF. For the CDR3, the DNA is TGTGCCAGCAGCCCCTCGACAGGTCCTTACTACGAGCAGTACTTC.

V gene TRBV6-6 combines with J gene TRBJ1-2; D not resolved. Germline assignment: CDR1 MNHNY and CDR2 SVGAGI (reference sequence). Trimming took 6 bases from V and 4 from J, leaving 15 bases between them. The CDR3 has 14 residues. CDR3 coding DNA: TGTGCCAGCAGCGACCCTTACCCCCTCTATGGCTACACCTTC. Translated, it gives CASSDPYPLYGYTF.

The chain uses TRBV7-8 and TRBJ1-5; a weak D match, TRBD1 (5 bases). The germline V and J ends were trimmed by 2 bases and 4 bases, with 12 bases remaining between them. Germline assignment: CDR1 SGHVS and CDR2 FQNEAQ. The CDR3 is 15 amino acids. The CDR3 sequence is CASSLSGTKNQPQHF. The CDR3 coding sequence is TGTGCCAGCAGCTTAAGCGGGACGAAGAATCAGCCCCAGCATTTT.

CDR3 sequence (DNA): TGCGCCAGCAGTGAGTCGACCCAGGGGGACTATGGCTACACCTTC. Amino acid sequence: CASSESTQGDYGYTF. V and J are TRBV10-2 and TRBJ1-2; 7 positions match TRBD1. The germline gives CDR1 WSHSY, CDR2 SAAADI. This CDR3 is 15 amino acids long. Trimming cost V 0 bases and J 3 bases; bases outside gene matches: 4.

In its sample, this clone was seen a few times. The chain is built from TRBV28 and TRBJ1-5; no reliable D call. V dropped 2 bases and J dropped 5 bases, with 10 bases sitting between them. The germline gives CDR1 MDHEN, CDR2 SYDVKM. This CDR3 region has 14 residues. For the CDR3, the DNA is TGTGCCAGCAGTTTAGTAGGGTTTGATCAGCCCCAGCATTTT. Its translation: CASSLVGFDQPQHF.

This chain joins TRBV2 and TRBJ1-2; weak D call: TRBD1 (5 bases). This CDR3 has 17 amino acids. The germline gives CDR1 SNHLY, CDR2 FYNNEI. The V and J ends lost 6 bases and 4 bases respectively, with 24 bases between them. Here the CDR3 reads CASSTVSPGTSLYGYTF. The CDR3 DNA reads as TGTGCCAGCAGCACCGTTTCTCCCGGGACTTCACTCTATGGCTACACCTTC. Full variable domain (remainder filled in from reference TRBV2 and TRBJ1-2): EPEVTQTPSHQVTQMGQEVILRCVPISNHLYFYWYRQILGQKVEFLVSFYNNEISEKSEIFDDQFSVERPDGSNFTLKIRSTKLEDSAMYFCASSTVSPGTSLYGYTFGSGTRLTVV.

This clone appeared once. The CDR3 protein is CASSFGRAGAEETQYF. The CDR3 coding sequence is TGTGCCAGCAGTTTCGGCCGAGCGGGGGCAGAAGAGACCCAGTACTTC. The chain is built from TRBV2 and TRBJ2-5, with 8 positions matching TRBD2. CDR3 length: 16 residues. CDR1 is SNHLY, CDR2 FYNNEI, per germline. V lost 5 bases and J lost 3; bases outside the gene matches: 11.

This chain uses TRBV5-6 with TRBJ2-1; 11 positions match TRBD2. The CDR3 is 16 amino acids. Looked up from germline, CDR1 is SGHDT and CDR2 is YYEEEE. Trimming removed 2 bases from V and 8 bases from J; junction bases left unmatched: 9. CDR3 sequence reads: CASSFGLAGLLDEQFF. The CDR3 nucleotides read TGTGCCAGCAGCTTTGGACTAGCGGGCTTACTCGATGAGCAGTTCTTC.

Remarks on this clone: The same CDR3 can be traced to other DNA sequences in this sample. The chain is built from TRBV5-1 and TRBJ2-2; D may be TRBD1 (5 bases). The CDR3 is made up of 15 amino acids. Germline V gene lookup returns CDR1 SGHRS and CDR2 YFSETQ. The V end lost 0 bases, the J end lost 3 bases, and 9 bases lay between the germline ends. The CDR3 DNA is TGCGCCAGCAGCTTGGGCAGGGCCGACACCGGGGAGCTGTTTTTT. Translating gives CASSLGRADTGELFF.

For the CDR3, the DNA is TGTGCCAGCAGTCTCCGGCTCTACTCCTACAATGAGCAGTTCTTC. Amino acid sequence: CASSLRLYSYNEQFF. This chain connects TRBV27 to TRBJ2-1; D unclear. V gave up 5 bases and J gave up 0 bases, with 11 bases separating them. Looked up from germline, CDR1 is MNHEY and CDR2 is SMNVEV (reference sequence). The CDR3 is 15 amino acids.

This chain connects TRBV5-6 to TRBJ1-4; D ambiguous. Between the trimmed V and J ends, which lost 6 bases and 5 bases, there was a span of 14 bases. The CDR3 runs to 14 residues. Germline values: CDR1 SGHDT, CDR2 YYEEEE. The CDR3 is CASKNWHLNEKLFF. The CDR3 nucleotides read TGTGCCAGCAAAAATTGGCACTTAAATGAAAAACTGTTTTTT. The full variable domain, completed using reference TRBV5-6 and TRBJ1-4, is DAGVTQSPTHLIKTRGQQVTLRCSPKSGHDTVSWYQQALGQGPQFIFQYYEEEERQRGNFPDRFSGHQFPNYSSELNVNALLLGDSALYLCASKNWHLNEKLFFGSGTQLSVL.

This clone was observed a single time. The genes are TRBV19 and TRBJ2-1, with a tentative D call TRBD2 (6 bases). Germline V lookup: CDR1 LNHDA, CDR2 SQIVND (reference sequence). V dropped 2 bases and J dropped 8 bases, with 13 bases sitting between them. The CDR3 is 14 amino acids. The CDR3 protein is CASSIRRLVDEQFF. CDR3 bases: TGTGCCAGTAGTATAAGACGACTAGTAGATGAGCAGTTCTTC. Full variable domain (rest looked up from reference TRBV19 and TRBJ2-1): DGGITQSPKYLFRKEGQNVTLSCEQNLNHDAMYWYRQDPGQGLRLIYYSQIVNDFQKGDIAEGYSVSREKKESFPLTVTSAQKNPTAFYLCASSIRRLVDEQFFGPGTRLTVL.

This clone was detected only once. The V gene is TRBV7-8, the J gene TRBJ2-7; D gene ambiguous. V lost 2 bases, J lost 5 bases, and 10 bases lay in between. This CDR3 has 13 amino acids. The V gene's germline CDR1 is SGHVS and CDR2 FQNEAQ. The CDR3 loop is CASSLNRKDEQYF. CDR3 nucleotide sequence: TGTGCCAGCAGCTTAAATCGAAAGGACGAGCAGTACTTC.

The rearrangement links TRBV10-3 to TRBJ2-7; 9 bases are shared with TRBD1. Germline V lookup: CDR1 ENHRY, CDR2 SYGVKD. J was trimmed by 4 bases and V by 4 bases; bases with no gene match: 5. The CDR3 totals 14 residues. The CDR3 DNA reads TGTGCCATCAGTGGGGACAGGGATTCTTACGAGCAGTACTTC. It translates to CAISGDRDSYEQYF.

The CDR3 DNA sequence: TGCAGTGCCGTGACAGACTACGAGCAGTACTTC. Protein product: CSAVTDYEQYF. The chain recombines TRBV20-1 with TRBJ2-7, with D tentatively TRBD1 (5 bases). The CDR3 length is 11 residues. CDR1 is DFQATT, CDR2 SNEGSKA, per germline (reference sequence). The V end lost 6 bases, the J end lost 3 bases, and 9 bases lay between the germline ends.

The CDR3 DNA is TGTGCCAGCAGTTTATTCGCAGGGATCTACGAGCAGTACTTC. Residues: CASSLFAGIYEQYF. The rearrangement joins TRBV27 to TRBJ2-7; D is perhaps TRBD1 (5 bases). The ends were cut back, 1 base at V and 3 bases at J, with 10 bases in the middle. The CDR3 extends over 14 amino acids. CDR1 and CDR2 (germline): MNHEY, SMNVEV (reference sequence).

CDR3 sequence: CASSQGAGGTIGNQPQHF. CDR3 DNA sequence: TGCGCCAGCAGCCAAGGGGCAGGGGGTACCATAGGCAATCAGCCCCAGCATTTT. This rearrangement joins TRBV4-1 to TRBJ1-5; TRBD1 matches 7 bases. Per germline, CDR1 MGHRA and CDR2 YSYEKL. V was pared by 1 base and J by 2 bases, with 11 bases of the junction left unmatched. This CDR3 is built from 18 residues.

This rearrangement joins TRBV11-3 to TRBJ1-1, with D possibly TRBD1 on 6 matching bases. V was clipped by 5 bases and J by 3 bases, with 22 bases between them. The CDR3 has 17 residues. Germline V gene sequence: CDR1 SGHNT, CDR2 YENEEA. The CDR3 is CASSRGTRGGGDTEAFF. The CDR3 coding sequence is TGTGCCAGCAGCCGTGGGACAAGGGGGGGAGGTGACACTGAAGCTTTCTTT.

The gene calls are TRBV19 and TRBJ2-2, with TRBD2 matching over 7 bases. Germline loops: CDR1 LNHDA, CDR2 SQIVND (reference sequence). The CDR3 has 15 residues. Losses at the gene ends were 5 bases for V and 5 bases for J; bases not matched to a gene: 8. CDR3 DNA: TGTGCCAGTAGTGGATCGACTAGCTGGACCGGGGAGCTGTTTTTT. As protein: CASSGSTSWTGELFF. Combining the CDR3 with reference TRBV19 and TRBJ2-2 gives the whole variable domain DGGITQSPKYLFRKEGQNVTLSCEQNLNHDAMYWYRQDPGQGLRLIYYSQIVNDFQKGDIAEGYSVSREKKESFPLTVTSAQKNPTAFYLCASSGSTSWTGELFFGEGSRLTVL.

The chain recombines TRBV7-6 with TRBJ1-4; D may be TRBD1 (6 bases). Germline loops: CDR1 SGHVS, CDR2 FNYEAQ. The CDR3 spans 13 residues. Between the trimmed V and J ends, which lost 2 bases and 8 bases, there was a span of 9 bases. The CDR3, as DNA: TGTGCCAGCAGCTTACGGGGACAAGAAAAACTGTTTTTT. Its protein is CASSLRGQEKLFF.

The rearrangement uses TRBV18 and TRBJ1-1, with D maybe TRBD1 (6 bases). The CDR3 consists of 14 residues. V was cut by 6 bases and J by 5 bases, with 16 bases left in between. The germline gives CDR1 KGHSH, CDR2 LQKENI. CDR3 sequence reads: CASSVIRGGTEAFF. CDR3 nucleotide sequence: TGTGCCAGCTCCGTTATCAGGGGAGGAACTGAAGCTTTCTTT.

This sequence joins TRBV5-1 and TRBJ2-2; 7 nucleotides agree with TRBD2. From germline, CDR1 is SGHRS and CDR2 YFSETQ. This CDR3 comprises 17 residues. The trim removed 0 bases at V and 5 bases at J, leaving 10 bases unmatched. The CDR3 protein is CASSLGSSGVGTGELFF. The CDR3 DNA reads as TGCGCCAGCAGCTTGGGGTCGAGCGGGGTCGGTACCGGGGAGCTGTTTTTT.